The present TCR beta chain was sequenced within a study of blood T cell repertoires in COVID-19. Sequencing was performed with immunoSEQ multiplex PCR; in TCRdb, only in-frame clones are kept and a portion is missing. The table includes more than 85,000 clones, less than 85% detected once. Looked up from germline, CDR1 is MNHNS and CDR2 is SASEGT. The V gene lost 2 bases and the J gene lost 5 bases, with 13 bases spanning the gap. The CDR3 length is 15 residues. The chain recombines TRBV6-1 with TRBJ1-5, with D unresolved. The clonotype comes from an elderly woman with acute or convalescent COVID-19. The sample comprised peripheral blood. The DNA of the CDR3 is TGTGCCAGCAGTGAATCCGCCTACCAATATCAGCCCCAGCATTTT. Translation gives CASSESAYQYQPQHF.